Described below is a single T cell receptor (beta chain) sequence and its context. The data belong to a study of T cell changes during pregnancy in multiple sclerosis. Sequencing was performed with immunoSEQ multiplex PCR; in TCRdb, only in-frame clones are kept and a portion is missing. Of 75,000 to 90,000 clones listed, roughly nine tenths were seen once; the top ten hold 3.5%. Germline lookup yields CDR1 MNHEY and CDR2 SMNVEV (reference sequence). The CDR3 extends over 12 amino acids. Trimming removed 6 bases at V and 8 bases at J, with 10 bases between. This specimen consisted of PBMCs, obtained in the first trimester of pregnancy. This TCR came from a female donor in good health, serving as a control in a pregnancy study. Some clones in this sample may be carry-over from other donors' samples. The rearrangement links TRBV27 to TRBJ1-4, with D possibly being TRBD1 (5 bases). The DNA of the CDR3 is TGTGCCAGCAGCCCCGGGGGAGAAAAACTGTTTTTT. This translates into CASSPGGEKLFF. Looking up the rest from reference TRBV27 and TRBJ1-4 gives the full variable domain: EAQVTQNPRYLITVTGKKLTVTCSQNMNHEYMSWYRQDPGLGLRQIYYSMNVEVTDKGDVPEGYKVSRKEKRNFPLILESPSPNQTSLYFCASSPGGEKLFFGSGTQLSVL.